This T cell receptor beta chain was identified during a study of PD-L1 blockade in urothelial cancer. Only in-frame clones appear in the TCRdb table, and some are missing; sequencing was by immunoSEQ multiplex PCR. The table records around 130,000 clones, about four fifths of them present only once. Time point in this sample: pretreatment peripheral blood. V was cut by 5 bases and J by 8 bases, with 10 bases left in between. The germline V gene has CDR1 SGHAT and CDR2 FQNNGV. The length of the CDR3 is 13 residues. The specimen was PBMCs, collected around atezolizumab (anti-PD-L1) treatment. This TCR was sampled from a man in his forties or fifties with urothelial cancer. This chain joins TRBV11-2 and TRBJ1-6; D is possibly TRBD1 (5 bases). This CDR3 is CASSVDSYSPLHF. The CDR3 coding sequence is TGTGCCAGCAGCGTCGACAGTTATTCACCCCTCCACTTT. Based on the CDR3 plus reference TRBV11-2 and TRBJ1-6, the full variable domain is EAGVAQSPRYKIIEKRQSVAFWCNPISGHATLYWYQQILGQGPKLLIQFQNNGVVDDSQLPKDRFSAERLKGVDSTLKIQPAKLEDSAVYLCASSVDSYSPLHFGNGTRLTVT.